The clone carrying this TCR beta chain is termed medium-sized (0.01 to 0.1%). This sample stems from a study of early T cells in non-severe SARS-CoV-2 infection. Attached unique molecular identifiers marked individual cDNA molecules. One entry per CDR3 protein results from TCRdb running MiXCR on the 5' RACE reads. In the table there are about 17,000 distinct CDR3 sequences, around 5.6% of which are singletons. The CDR3 has 16 amino acids. Trimming cost V 6 bases and J 6 bases, with 23 bases left between them. Germline-derived CDR1 and CDR2 are ENHRY and SYGVKD. The chain couples TRBV10-3 to TRBJ1-2, with a possible D match to TRBD1 (5 bases). This sample comprised whole blood, obtained at baseline. This receptor was taken from an adult who was a healthcare worker with PCR-confirmed SARS-CoV-2 infection or an uninfected control (not recorded which). Here the CDR3 DNA reads TGTGCCATCAGGAAAAACCAGGGAGAAGGGCTCGATGGCTACACCTTC. Amino acids: CAIRKNQGEGLDGYTF.